This TCR beta chain was obtained from a study of blood T cell repertoires in COVID-19. Whole-study context: Material from acute and convalescent COVID-19 was sourced from the United States, Italy and Spain. PBMCs, B-cell-depleted T cells, or T cells were the source of the cDNA or gDNA that made up the material.

V was clipped by 2 bases and J by 0 bases; unmatched bases: 3. CDR1 KGHSH and CDR2 LQKENI come from the germline V gene. This CDR3 region has 16 residues. Original data processing: Amplification from reference gene primers served as the basis for estimated nucleated cell counts. Produced via immunoSEQ multiplex PCR; TCRdb's table is partial and in-frame only. Clone size and the V and J calls come from that table; the DNA yielded D and trimming. The sample lists some 170,000 clones; more than 75% were seen once. The chain combines TRBV18 with TRBJ1-4; 7 bases match TRBD1. Sequencing used peripheral blood. The clonotype was recovered from a woman in her 70s with acute or convalescent COVID-19. The DNA of the CDR3 is TGTGCCAGCTCACCAAGGGGGCCGACAACTAATGAAAAACTGTTTTTT. It codes for CASSPRGPTTNEKLFF.